The source of this T cell receptor (beta chain) is a study of cytomegalovirus exposure and HLA in healthy donors. CDR3 length equals 17 residues. Losses at the gene ends were 5 bases for V and 4 bases for J; bases not matched to a gene: 14. Germline CDR1 LNHDA, CDR2 SQIVND (reference sequence). General observations from the study: A later analysis found that most CMV-associated TCR beta chains appeared HLA-restricted.

PCR used 60 Vbeta primers and 13 Jbeta primers. Data came from immunoSEQ multiplex PCR; TCRdb stores just in-frame clones and leaves some out. The sample records 150,000 to 200,000 clones, around 83% being singletons. Points on this clone: Its antigen is unidentified.

This sequence joins TRBV19 and TRBJ2-1, with 7 nucleotides matching TRBD1. The material sequenced was PBMCs. The sequence derives from a woman aged 18-30 years in good health and CMV-seronegative. The CDR3 protein is CASSPNYDRVGYNEQFF. The CDR3 DNA reads TGTGCCAGTAGTCCGAATTACGACAGGGTAGGATACAATGAGCAGTTCTTC.